The next 6 T cell receptor beta chains were all read from a single sample in a study of breast tumors, draining lymph nodes, adjacent tissues (dated by TCRdb to about 2016). Lymph node samples came from the axillary draining lymph nodes of breast cancer patients. The library was obtained by multiplex PCR. The instrument given in TCRdb is Illumina HiSeq 2000. The public reads were run again by TCRdb, first through fastp at Q25 and then through MiXCR, and only productive beta chains were kept. Under each unique CDR3 protein, matching rows form one entry showing the most common genes and DNA. Here the sample has 80,000 to 130,000 distinct CDR3 sequences; 21% occur a single time. Together, the top ten hold roughly 1.2% of the sample. Material for sequencing was axillary lymph node tissue. The receptor source for this set is a female donor with breast cancer. Some clones in this sample may be carry-over from other donors' samples.

This clonotype was counted many times. This chain connects TRBV5-6 to TRBJ1-5; D is perhaps TRBD1 (5 bases). Between the trimmed V and J ends, which lost 3 bases and 0 bases, there was a span of 10 bases. Germline V gene sequence: CDR1 SGHDT, CDR2 YYEEEE. CDR3 length: 15 amino acids. The CDR3, as DNA: TGTGCCAGCAGCTCCCGACAGTATAGCAATCAGCCCCAGCATTTT. It codes for CASSSRQYSNQPQHF.

This clonotype was seen at least ten times. The chain couples TRBV24-1 to TRBJ2-5; 7 bases line up with TRBD2. V lost 9 bases to trimming and J lost 5 bases; unmatched junction nucleotides: 8. The CDR3 has 13 amino acids. The germline V gene encodes CDR1 KGHDR and CDR2 SFDVKD. CDR3 region: CATGEAGRETQYF. The CDR3, as DNA: TGTGCCACCGGGGAAGCGGGACGGGAGACCCAGTACTTC.

V gene TRBV3-1 combines with J gene TRBJ2-3, with 8 nucleotides matching TRBD1. The V and J ends lost 5 bases and 3 bases, in that order; junction bases with no gene match: 13. Per germline, CDR1 LGHDT and CDR2 YNNKEL (reference sequence). This CDR3 is built from 17 residues. CDR3: CASSAPERTGWTDTQYF. For the CDR3, the DNA is TGTGCCAGCAGCGCCCCTGAGAGGACAGGGTGGACAGATACGCAGTATTTT.

As to this clonotype: A much larger clone sits a single nucleotide away, making a read error possible. This chain joins TRBV6-5 and TRBJ1-3; D gene unclear. Germline lookup yields CDR1 MNHEY and CDR2 SVGAGI. The CDR3 runs 15 residues. The CDR3 loop reads CASSRRSESGDTIYF. The CDR3 DNA follows: TGTGCCAGCAGCCGAAGGTCAGAGTCTGGAGACACCATATATTTT.

This clonotype appeared many times. V gene TRBV5-1 combines with J gene TRBJ1-3; 7 bases are shared with TRBD1. After removal of 4 bases from V and 3 bases from J, the junction contained 7 bases not matched to a gene. The CDR3 runs 15 residues. Germline assignment: CDR1 SGHRS and CDR2 YFSETQ. In DNA form, the CDR3 reads TGCGCCAGCAGCGCGGGACAGCTACTTGGAAACACCATATATTTT. Translating gives CASSAGQLLGNTIYF.

This clonotype has a count of ten or more. The CDR3 region is CASSMFPDPYEQYF. The CDR3 DNA reads TGTGCCAGTAGTATGTTCCCCGACCCTTACGAGCAGTACTTC. V usage is TRBV19 and J usage is TRBJ2-7, with D hard to call. Germline loops: CDR1 LNHDA, CDR2 SQIVND (reference sequence). V was clipped by 3 bases and J by 4 bases, with 13 bases between them. CDR3 length equals 14 residues.